This TCR beta chain came from a study of cytomegalovirus exposure and HLA in healthy donors. Study-wide context: About 85 million unique TCR sequences came from HLA-typed donors in an early release. Findings and limits, study-wide: The study carried out a later analysis of TCR beta sequences. It associated some 15,000 of them with specific HLA alleles at a false discovery rate of 0.05. In a later analysis, productive TCRs from donors in an Asian-associated ancestry cluster reportedly carried fewer N-insertions than the cohort mean. One cluster of highly shared sequence variants probably arose as a sequencing artifact.

The germline V gene encodes CDR1 MNHEY and CDR2 SVGAGI. There are 13 residues in the CDR3. Trimming took 4 bases from V and 1 from J, leaving 7 bases between them. This clone was seen only a few times. The antigen is not known. PCR primers comprised 60 Vbeta and 13 Jbeta primers. Clones were sequenced by immunoSEQ multiplex PCR, and TCRdb holds only the in-frame ones, with some missing. The data contain hundreds of thousands of clones, around four fifths of them singletons. The receptor was derived from a male donor in good health and CMV-seronegative. The chain couples TRBV6-5 to TRBJ1-1; no definite D call. Sequences were obtained from PBMCs. The CDR3 loop reads CASSSYTNTEAFF. CDR3 coding DNA: TGTGCCAGCAGTTCATACACGAACACTGAAGCTTTCTTT.